A few counts support the clone carrying this T cell receptor (beta chain). Antigen specificity is unknown. This sample is part of a study of T-cell memory formation after mild COVID-19. TCRdb fed the 5' RACE reads into MiXCR, producing one record per CDR3 protein. Of almost 550,000 distinct CDR3 sequences in the sample, around 20% are singletons; the top ten hold about 12%. This CDR3 is 13 amino acids long. Germline values: CDR1 SGHRS, CDR2 YFSETQ. The J segment lost 4 bases and the V segment lost 4 bases, leaving 5 bases of the junction unmatched. Study findings and constraints: Contracting CD4+ clones lay largely in CM and EM, with CD8+ ones residing in EMRA.

Specimen: PBMCs or a T cell subset sorted from them (not recorded which). The TCR comes from an adult woman who had mild COVID-19 (a few samples of this study predate the infection). Cell type and time point are not known. The chain links TRBV5-1 to TRBJ2-7, with 7 nucleotides matching TRBD1. Here the CDR3 reads CASSIDREYEQYF. CDR3 bases: TGCGCCAGCAGCATAGACAGGGAGTACGAGCAGTACTTC.